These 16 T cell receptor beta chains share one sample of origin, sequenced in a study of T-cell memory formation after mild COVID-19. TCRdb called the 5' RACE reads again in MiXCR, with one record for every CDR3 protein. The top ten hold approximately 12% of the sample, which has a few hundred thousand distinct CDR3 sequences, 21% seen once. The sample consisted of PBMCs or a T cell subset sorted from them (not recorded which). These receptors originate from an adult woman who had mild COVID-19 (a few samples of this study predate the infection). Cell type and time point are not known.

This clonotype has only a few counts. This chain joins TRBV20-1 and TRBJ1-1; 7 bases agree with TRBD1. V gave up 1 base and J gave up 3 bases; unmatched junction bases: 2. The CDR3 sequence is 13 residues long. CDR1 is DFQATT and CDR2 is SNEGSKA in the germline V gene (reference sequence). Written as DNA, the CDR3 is TGCAGTGCTAGAGGGGACAGACACACTGAAGCTTTCTTT. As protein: CSARGDRHTEAFF.

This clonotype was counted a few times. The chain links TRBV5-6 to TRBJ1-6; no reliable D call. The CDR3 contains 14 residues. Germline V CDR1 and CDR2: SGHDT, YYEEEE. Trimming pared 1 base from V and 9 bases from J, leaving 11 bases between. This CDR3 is CASSLKDWGSPLHF. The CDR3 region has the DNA TGTGCCAGCAGCTTGAAGGATTGGGGTTCACCCCTCCACTTT.

DNA for the CDR3: TGCAGTGCTAGATCGGGGGCAGGCTACAATGAGCAGTTCTTC. It codes for CSARSGAGYNEQFF. This sequence joins TRBV20-1 and TRBJ2-1; the D call may be TRBD1 or TRBD2 (6 bases each). Trimming stripped 2 bases from V and 3 bases from J, with 11 bases between. The CDR3 is 14 residues long. Per germline, CDR1 DFQATT and CDR2 SNEGSKA (reference sequence).

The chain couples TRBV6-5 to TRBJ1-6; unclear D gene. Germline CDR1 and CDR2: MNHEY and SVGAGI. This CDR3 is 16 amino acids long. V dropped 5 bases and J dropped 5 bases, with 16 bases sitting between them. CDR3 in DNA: TGTGCCAGCAGTCCCGTCGCCGGGGTAAATAATTCACCCCTCCACTTT. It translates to CASSPVAGVNNSPLHF.

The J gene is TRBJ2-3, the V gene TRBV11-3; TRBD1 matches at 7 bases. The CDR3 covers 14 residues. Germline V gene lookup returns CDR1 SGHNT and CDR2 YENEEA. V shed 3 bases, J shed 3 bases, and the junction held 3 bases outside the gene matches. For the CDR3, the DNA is TGTGCCAGCAGCTTTCACAGGGGAACAGATACGCAGTATTTT. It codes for CASSFHRGTDTQYF.

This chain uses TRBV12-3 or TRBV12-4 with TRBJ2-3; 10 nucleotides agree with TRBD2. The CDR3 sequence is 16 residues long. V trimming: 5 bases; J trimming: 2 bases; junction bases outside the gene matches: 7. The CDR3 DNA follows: TGTGCCAGCAGTCTTCTAGGGACTAGCGTCACAGATACGCAGTATTTT. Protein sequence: CASSLLGTSVTDTQYF.

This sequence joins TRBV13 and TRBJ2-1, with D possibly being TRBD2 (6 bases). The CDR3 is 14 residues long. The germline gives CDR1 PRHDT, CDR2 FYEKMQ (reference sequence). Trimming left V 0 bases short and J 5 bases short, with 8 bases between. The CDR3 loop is CASSLGAGHNEQFF. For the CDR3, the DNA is TGTGCCAGCAGCTTAGGGGCGGGACACAATGAGCAGTTCTTC.

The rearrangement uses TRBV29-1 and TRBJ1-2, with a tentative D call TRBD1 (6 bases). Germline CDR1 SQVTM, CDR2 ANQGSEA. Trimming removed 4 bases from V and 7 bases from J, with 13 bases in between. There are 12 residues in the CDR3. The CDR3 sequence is CSVVSGERGYTF. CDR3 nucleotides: TGCAGCGTTGTTTCAGGGGAACGTGGCTACACCTTC.

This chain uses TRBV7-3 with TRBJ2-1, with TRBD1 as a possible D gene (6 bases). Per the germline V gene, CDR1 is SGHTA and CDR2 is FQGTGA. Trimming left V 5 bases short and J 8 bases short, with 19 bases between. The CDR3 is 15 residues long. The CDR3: CASSNLGALSDEQFF. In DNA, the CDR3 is TGTGCCAGCAGCAACCTGGGGGCACTAAGCGATGAGCAGTTCTTC.

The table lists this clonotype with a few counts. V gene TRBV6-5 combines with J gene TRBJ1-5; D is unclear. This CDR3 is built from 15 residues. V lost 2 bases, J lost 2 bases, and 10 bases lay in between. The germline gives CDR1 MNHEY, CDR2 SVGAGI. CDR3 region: CASSYGPAGNQPQHF. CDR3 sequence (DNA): TGTGCCAGCAGTTACGGGCCGGCGGGCAATCAGCCCCAGCATTTT.

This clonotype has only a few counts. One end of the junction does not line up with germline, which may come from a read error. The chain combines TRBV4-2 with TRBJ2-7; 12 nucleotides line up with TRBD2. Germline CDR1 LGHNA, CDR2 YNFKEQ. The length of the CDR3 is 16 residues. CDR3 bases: TGTGCCAGCAGACAAGAACTAGCGGGGGGTTCCTACGAGCAGTACTTC. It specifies CASRQELAGGSYEQYF.

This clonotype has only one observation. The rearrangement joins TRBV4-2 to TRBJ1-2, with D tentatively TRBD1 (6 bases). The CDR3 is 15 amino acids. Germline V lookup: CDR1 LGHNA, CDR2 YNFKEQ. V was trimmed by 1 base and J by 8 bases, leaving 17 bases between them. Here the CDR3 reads CASSQAGGSTAGYTF. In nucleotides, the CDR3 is TGTGCCAGCAGCCAAGCTGGGGGCAGTACTGCCGGCTACACCTTC.

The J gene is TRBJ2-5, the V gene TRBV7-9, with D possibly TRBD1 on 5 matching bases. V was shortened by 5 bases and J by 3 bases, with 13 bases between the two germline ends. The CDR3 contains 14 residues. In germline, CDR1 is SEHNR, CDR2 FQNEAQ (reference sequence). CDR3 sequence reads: CASSHPQGKETQYF. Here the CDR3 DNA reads TGTGCCAGCAGCCACCCTCAGGGTAAAGAGACCCAGTACTTC.

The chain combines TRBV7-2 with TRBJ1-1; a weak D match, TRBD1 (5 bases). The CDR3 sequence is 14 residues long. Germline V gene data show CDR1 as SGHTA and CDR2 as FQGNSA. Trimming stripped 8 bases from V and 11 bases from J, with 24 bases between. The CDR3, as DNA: TGTGCCAGCGACCGCTGGGACCTTCCGTCAGAGGCTTTCTTT. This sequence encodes CASDRWDLPSEAFF.

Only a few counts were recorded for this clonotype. The CDR3 reads CASSAHGVQYGYTF. The CDR3 DNA sequence: TGTGCCAGCAGCGCACACGGGGTCCAATATGGCTACACCTTC. V and J are TRBV7-9 and TRBJ1-2; D gene unclear. V was pared by 5 bases and J by 5 bases, with 15 bases between. The germline gives CDR1 SEHNR, CDR2 FQNEAQ (reference sequence). The CDR3 sequence is 14 residues long.

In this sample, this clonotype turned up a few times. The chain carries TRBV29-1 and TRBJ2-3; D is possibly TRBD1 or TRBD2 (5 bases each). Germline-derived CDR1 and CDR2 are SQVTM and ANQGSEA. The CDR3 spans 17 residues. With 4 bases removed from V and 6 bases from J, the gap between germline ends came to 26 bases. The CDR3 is CSVAGQAGLLEGDTQYF. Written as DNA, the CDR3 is TGCAGCGTTGCGGGGCAGGCCGGGCTGTTGGAAGGGGATACGCAGTATTTT.